Listed below are T cell receptor beta chains from one sample, sequenced in a study of T cell repertoires in cytomegalovirus infection. TCRdb analysed the reads with MiXCR anew, one entry per CDR3 protein. The data hold 160,000 or so distinct CDR3 sequences, with under 20% observed a single time. Material: CD8+ T cells from PBMCs. These receptors came from a human donor in good health (CMV status not recorded). Some clones in this sample may be carry-over from other donors' samples. CDR3s leave out the opening cysteine and the closing phenylalanine or tryptophan. A D gene is named only where the DNA matches it firmly. Clone size is stated in some rows and not others, as once, few, many or a class when expanded.

size: NA
V: TRBV6-5
J: TRBJ2-5
D: NA
CDR3: ASSPRGPNGDQY

size: NA
V: TRBV29-1
J: TRBJ2-7
D: TRBD2
CDR3: SVEVVGTSESYEQY

size: NA
V: TRBV25-1
J: TRBJ2-2
D: TRBD2
CDR3: ASHGGIGSGELF

size: NA
V: TRBV11-1
J: TRBJ2-4
D: NA
CDR3: ASSSGKKTGHY

size: few
V: TRBV11-2
J: TRBJ2-1
D: TRBD2
CDR3: ASSQYSGGNEQF

size: NA
V: TRBV11-1
J: TRBJ2-2
D: TRBD1
CDR3: ASSTGQGLRTGELF

size: few
V: TRBV29-1
J: TRBJ2-3
D: NA
CDR3: SVTDRADTQY

size: few
V: TRBV15
J: TRBJ1-5
D: NA
CDR3: ATSRGRSSNQPQH

size: NA
V: TRBV7-2
J: TRBJ2-3
D: NA
CDR3: ASSLVEGFAEWGDTQY

size: NA
V: TRBV7-9
J: TRBJ1-1
D: TRBD1
CDR3: ASSEAGQGTEAF

size: few
V: TRBV7-2
J: TRBJ2-7
D: NA
CDR3: ASSLELAFTSEQY

size: medium-sized
V: TRBV7-6
J: TRBJ2-1
D: NA
CDR3: ASSLRGDSYNEQF

size: NA
V: TRBV6-2/TRBV6-3
J: TRBJ2-3
D: TRBD2
CDR3: ASSGLAGVGLTDTQY

size: few
V: TRBV7-8
J: TRBJ1-1
D: NA
CDR3: ASSLLKRNTEAF

size: few
V: TRBV25-1
J: TRBJ2-1
D: NA
CDR3: ASRTWDNEQF

size: NA
V: TRBV6-8
J: TRBJ1-5
D: NA
CDR3: ASSYDGNQPQH

size: NA
V: TRBV5-6
J: TRBJ2-7
D: NA
CDR3: ASSRPLTHEQY

size: NA
V: TRBV13
J: TRBJ2-2
D: NA
CDR3: ASSQRANTGELF

size: NA
V: TRBV12-3/TRBV12-4
J: TRBJ2-1
D: NA
CDR3: ASSQQAYNEQF

size: many
V: TRBV6-4
J: TRBJ2-1
D: TRBD2
CDR3: ASSDSASGSNEQF

size: NA
V: TRBV28
J: TRBJ2-7
D: NA
CDR3: ASSLGQALYEQY

size: many
V: TRBV7-2
J: TRBJ2-1
D: TRBD2
CDR3: ASSWPSGEQF

size: few
V: TRBV2
J: TRBJ2-7
D: NA
CDR3: ASSVPSEEY

size: few
V: TRBV7-9
J: TRBJ2-6
D: NA
CDR3: ASENTRGALLNVLT

size: few
V: TRBV7-6
J: TRBJ2-5
D: TRBD2
CDR3: ASSFGVALAGGEETQY

size: NA
V: TRBV28
J: TRBJ1-6
D: NA
CDR3: ASSQGSYNSPLH

size: NA
V: TRBV28
J: TRBJ2-4
D: NA
CDR3: ASSSSQVPPQNIQY

size: NA
V: TRBV7-9
J: TRBJ2-7
D: TRBD1
CDR3: ATQPGQRGEQY

size: NA
V: TRBV7-2
J: TRBJ2-7
D: TRBD2
CDR3: ASSSSGGLREQY

size: few
V: TRBV20-1
J: TRBJ2-5
D: TRBD2
CDR3: SARTPLATQETQY

size: NA
V: TRBV6-2/TRBV6-3
J: TRBJ1-2
D: NA
CDR3: ASSYGVPYGYT

size: few
V: TRBV5-6
J: TRBJ2-3
D: TRBD2
CDR3: ASSLGPISGGDTDTQY

size: few
V: TRBV25-1
J: TRBJ2-7
D: TRBD2
CDR3: ASSEWRGISGRPTVSYEQY

size: NA
V: TRBV15
J: TRBJ2-7
D: NA
CDR3: ATSRDREVYEQY

size: NA
V: TRBV7-6
J: TRBJ2-3
D: NA
CDR3: ASSTGPVDTQY

size: NA
V: TRBV19
J: TRBJ2-1
D: TRBD1
CDR3: ASSMDRVSNNEQF

size: NA
V: TRBV11-2
J: TRBJ1-2
D: NA
CDR3: ASSLEWTDYGYT

size: NA
V: TRBV9
J: TRBJ2-1
D: NA
CDR3: ASSVGGTVYNEQF

size: few
V: TRBV7-3
J: TRBJ2-2
D: NA
CDR3: ASSPYGTVNTGELF

size: NA
V: TRBV6-2/TRBV6-3
J: TRBJ1-1
D: NA
CDR3: ASSYALTGNTEAF

size: few
V: TRBV7-3
J: TRBJ2-2
D: NA
CDR3: ASSATTGNTGELF

size: NA
V: TRBV7-9
J: TRBJ2-1
D: NA
CDR3: ASSRTGGNEQF

size: NA
V: TRBV12-3/TRBV12-4
J: TRBJ2-7
D: NA
CDR3: ASSLMEWDHEQY

size: many
V: TRBV7-2
J: TRBJ2-7
D: NA
CDR3: ASSSPYEQY

size: NA
V: TRBV12-3/TRBV12-4
J: TRBJ2-3
D: NA
CDR3: ASSFGGRLQVADTQY

size: few
V: TRBV27
J: TRBJ2-3
D: NA
CDR3: ASSLYTTDTQY